This T cell receptor (beta chain) was obtained from a study of blood T cell repertoires in COVID-19. Looking at the study overall: The United States, Italy and Spain provided the acute and convalescent COVID-19 samples. From T cells, B-cell-depleted T cells, or PBMCs came the material, which was cDNA or gDNA.

The table came from immunoSEQ multiplex PCR; TCRdb's copy has only in-frame clones and leaves some out. Among roughly 150,000 clones listed, 85% to 90% were seen once. The sample holds one count of this clone. The ends lost 3 bases at V and 8 bases at J; junction bases unmatched: 5. There are 14 residues in the CDR3. The V gene's germline CDR1 is SGHRS and CDR2 YFSETQ. Sequencing was performed on peripheral blood. The sequence was obtained from a man aged 50 to 59 who had recovered from COVID-19. J is TRBJ1-4 and V is TRBV5-1; TRBD1 agrees at 9 bases. The CDR3 DNA sequence: TGCGCCAGCAGCTCGGGGGACAGGGCAGAAAAACTGTTTTTT. It specifies CASSSGDRAEKLFF.